The sequence of this TCR beta chain was determined in a study of cytomegalovirus exposure and HLA in healthy donors. Study information: HLA-typed donors were the source of approximately 85 million unique TCRs held in an early data release.

In regard to this clone: Antigen: not known.

Primers included in the PCR were 60 Vbeta and 13 Jbeta primers. Assay: immunoSEQ multiplex PCR; the TCRdb copy retains only in-frame clones and omits some. This sample yields 150,000 to 200,000 clones, of which more than 60% are seen a single time; 8% to 13% belongs to the top ten. Study-wide findings and caveats: There were 150 to 200 TCR beta chains listed as cytomegalovirus-associated. TCR beta chain V- and J-gene trimming was linked, in a later analysis, to a missense variant in DCLRE1C.

This clonotype was obtained from a man aged 30 to 39 in good health and CMV-seropositive. Sequencing was carried out using PBMCs.

CDR3 nucleotide sequence: TGTGCCAGTAGTACGGACAGGGTATACAATCAGCCCCAGCATTTT. This codes for CASSTDRVYNQPQHF. This sequence joins TRBV19 and TRBJ1-5, with TRBD1 identical over 8 bases. The germline CDR1 and CDR2 sequences are LNHDA and SQIVND (reference sequence). V shed 4 bases, J shed 3 bases, and the junction held 5 bases outside the gene matches. The CDR3 covers 15 residues.